These T cell receptor beta chains were read from a single sample in a study of beta chain features in type 1 diabetes. Only in-frame clones appear in the TCRdb table, and some are missing; sequencing was by immunoSEQ multiplex PCR. The sample consists of over 150,000 clones, 6.5% to 8.5% of them appearing once. Specimen: central memory CD4+ T cells from blood. These receptors all stem from a young man with type 1 diabetes. Each CDR3 is given with its conserved first and last residue. The D gene is left open where the match is weak. Clone size is not always given. Where it is, it says once, few, many or a class for expanded clones.

TRBJ2-7 | TRBV30 | NA | few | 13 | CAWSSSVPYEQYF | TGTGCCTGGAGTTCTAGCGTGCCCTACGAGCAGTACTTC
TRBJ2-3 | TRBV5-8 | NA | few | 14 | CASSFSGRTDTQYF | TGTGCCAGCAGCTTTAGTGGGAGGACAGATACGCAGTATTTT
TRBJ1-3 | TRBV27 | NA | NA | 15 | CASSPRQPSGNTIYF | TGTGCCAGCAGTCCGCGACAGCCCTCTGGAAACACCATATATTTT
TRBJ1-2 | TRBV28 | NA | NA | 14 | CASFRQTWNYGYTF | TGTGCCAGCTTTAGACAGACGTGGAACTATGGCTACACCTTC
TRBJ1-2 | TRBV19 | TRBD1 | many | 12 | CASEDRNYGYTF | TGTGCCAGTGAGGACAGGAACTATGGCTACACCTTC
TRBJ1-2 | TRBV29-1 | TRBD1 | few | 15 | CSVGARDRGNYGYTF | TGCAGCGTTGGGGCGAGGGACAGGGGTAACTATGGCTACACCTTC
TRBJ2-3 | TRBV19 | NA | few | 14 | CASSIRQRTDTQYF | TGTGCCAGTAGTATCAGACAGCGCACAGATACGCAGTATTTT
TRBJ2-7 | TRBV11-3 | NA | NA | 14 | CASSPSGQHYEQYF | TGTGCCAGCAGCCCCTCGGGACAACACTACGAGCAGTACTTC
TRBJ2-5 | TRBV27 | NA | NA | 16 | CASSDPGQAFGETQYF | TGTGCCAGCAGCGATCCGGGACAAGCTTTCGGAGAGACCCAGTACTTC
TRBJ2-3 | TRBV30 | NA | NA | 12 | CAWSRDTDTQYF | TGTGCCTGGAGTCGGGATACAGATACGCAGTATTTT
TRBJ2-2 | TRBV9 | NA | few | 17 | CASSPSPSFANTGELFF | TGTGCCAGCAGCCCGAGCCCCTCGTTCGCGAACACCGGGGAGCTGTTTTTT
TRBJ2-7 | TRBV7-7 | NA | NA | 14 | CASSLVQGVHEQYF | TGTGCCAGCAGCTTGGTACAGGGAGTCCACGAGCAGTACTTC
TRBJ1-5 | TRBV28 | NA | NA | 16 | CASSSGDKDSNQPQHF | TGTGCCAGCAGTTCCGGGGACAAGGATAGCAATCAGCCCCAGCATTTT
TRBJ2-5 | TRBV25-1 | TRBD2 | few | 15 | CASSGGLAGVETQYF | TGTGCCAGCAGTGGGGGACTAGCGGGAGTGGAGACCCAGTACTTC
TRBJ2-2 | TRBV5-1 | NA | few | 15 | CASSLQGTNTGELFF | TGCGCCAGCAGCTTACAGGGAACTAACACCGGGGAGCTGTTTTTT
TRBJ2-2 | TRBV28 | NA | NA | 13 | CASSLWETGELFF | TGTGCCAGCAGTTTATGGGAGACCGGGGAGCTGTTTTTT
TRBJ2-7 | TRBV7-8 | NA | NA | 15 | CASSSLYGASYEQYF | TGTGCCAGCAGCTCGCTATATGGGGCCTCCTACGAGCAGTACTTC
TRBJ2-7 | TRBV13 | NA | NA | 14 | CASSAGTLGSEQYF | TGTGCCAGCAGCGCCGGGACTCTTGGGAGCGAGCAGTACTTC
TRBJ1-2 | TRBV5-1 | NA | few | 14 | CASSLGLGIYGYTF | TGCGCCAGCAGTCTTGGACTAGGGATCTATGGCTACACCTTC
TRBJ1-1 | TRBV18 | NA | few | 16 | CASSPRTRVGYTEAFF | TGTGCCAGCTCACCTCGGACAAGGGTAGGTTACACTGAAGCTTTCTTT
TRBJ1-5 | TRBV30 | NA | NA | 13 | CAWSVQDNQPQHF | TGTGCCTGGAGTGTACAGGACAATCAGCCCCAGCATTTT
TRBJ2-6 | TRBV10-3 | TRBD2 | few | 15 | CAIRRENSGANVLTF | TGTGCCATCAGGCGGGAGAACTCTGGGGCCAACGTCCTGACTTTC
TRBJ2-2 | TRBV7-2 | TRBD1 | few | 15 | CASRRGQGGTGELFF | TGTGCCAGCAGGAGGGGACAGGGAGGCACCGGGGAGCTGTTTTTT
TRBJ1-3 | TRBV30 | NA | NA | 14 | CAWSVSSSGNTIYF | TGTGCCTGGAGTGTAAGCTCCTCTGGAAACACCATATATTTT
TRBJ1-5 | TRBV19 | NA | few | 14 | CASSDGGTYQPQHF | TGTGCCAGTAGTGACGGAGGGACGTATCAGCCCCAGCATTTT
TRBJ1-2 | TRBV18 | TRBD1 | few | 15 | CASSPRTGGEGGYTF | TGTGCCAGCTCACCGAGGACAGGGGGCGAAGGTGGCTACACCTTC
TRBJ2-5 | TRBV11-2 | TRBD2 | few | 14 | CASSLGSAGGTQYF | TGTGCCAGCAGCTTAGGATCGGCGGGGGGGACCCAGTACTTC
TRBJ2-5 | TRBV10-3 | TRBD1 | few | 13 | CASTGTEGETQYF | TGTGCCAGTACCGGGACAGAAGGGGAGACCCAGTACTTC
TRBJ2-3 | TRBV29-1 | TRBD2 | few | 15 | CSVGGTSGATDTQYF | TGCAGCGTTGGTGGGACTAGCGGGGCCACAGATACGCAGTATTTT
TRBJ1-4 | TRBV28 | NA | NA | 19 | CASSWRGVEKGATNEKLFF | TGTGCCAGCAGTTGGCGGGGGGTAGAGAAGGGGGCAACTAATGAAAAACTGTTTTTT
TRBJ1-5 | TRBV18 | TRBD1 | few | 16 | CASSPPLGQAYQPQHF | TGTGCCAGCTCACCACCATTGGGACAGGCTTATCAGCCCCAGCATTTT
TRBJ2-1 | TRBV5-1 | NA | NA | 14 | CASSFGPQGDEQFF | TGCGCCAGCAGCTTCGGGCCCCAAGGGGATGAGCAGTTCTTC
TRBJ1-2 | TRBV4-1 | TRBD1 | NA | 13 | CASSQGTGAGYTF | TGCGCCAGCAGCCAAGGGACAGGGGCTGGCTACACCTTC